This TCR beta chain was identified in a study of T cell responses to AZD1222 COVID-19 vaccine listed by TCRdb under 2021. Describing the broader study: AZD1222 recipients whose second dose came at about 4 weeks and those whose second dose came at about 12 weeks were combined into one group, since spike-specific TCR depth and breadth did not differ between the two schedules. TCR sequencing was performed for roughly 250 trial participants, of whom around 200 were given two doses of AZD1222 and around 26 were given two doses of MenACWY control vaccine. Trial participants were enrolled into age subgroups of 18-55, 56-69 and 70-plus years, which contained about 150, 27 and 61 TCR-sequenced participants, respectively.

In the case of this clone: Its antigen remains unidentified. One base away there is no much larger clone; base qualities are not given.

This sample's time point label indicates: baseline before first vaccination. The vaccinee samples were drawn from two UK trials, COV001 and COV002, one of which was a single-blind randomized controlled phase 2/3 trial testing AZD1222 (ChAdOx1 nCoV-19) in healthy adults. For TCRbeta chain sequencing, PBMC samples were collected from trial participants at day 0 and at day 28 after the second dose. Taken from the germline V gene (reference sequence), the CDR1 and CDR2 loops are LGHDT and YNNKEL. The CDR3 holds 12 amino acids from the cysteine to the phenylalanine. The sequence is cut down to CDR3 DNA, 36 bases in frame from base 1. Cut back by 1 base and 7 bases, the V and J ends lie 7 bases apart. Points the paper makes about the study in general: Only six or seven AZD1222 recipients were SARS-CoV-2 seropositive at baseline, limiting conclusions about previously exposed vaccinees. In the small 56-69-year group, the increase in depth fell short of significance, most likely because of low power. CD4 TCRs associated with the vaccine covered the entire spike protein, and the dominant responses were in regions 160-218 and 743-854. Because no samples from the day 14 peak response were available, repertoires could be characterized only after the peak T cell response. Participants were mostly white British, with more females than males. The authors suggested clonal diversity may have been underestimated. After two AZD1222 doses, spike-specific TCR breadth and depth were significantly higher than at day 0 and than in MenACWY recipients. Epitopes outside the regions mutated in the B.1.351 and B.1.1.7 variants were reportedly recognized by nearly half of the unique spike-specific TCRs.

The CDR3 regions of human TCRbeta chains were subjected to immunosequencing. The paper's processing steps were these. Repertoire TCRs were matched against a reference library of SARS-CoV-2-specific TCRs generated with the MIRA antigen-specificity platform. Breadth was defined as the fraction of unique TCRs that were SARS-CoV-2-associated, and depth was defined as the fraction of total T cells that were SARS-CoV-2-associated. Using the MIRA data, every spike-specific TCR was mapped to the spike region that the TCR reacted to and assigned to either a CD4 or a CD8 class. Log10-transformed breadth and depth values were compared by one-way ANOVA with Sidak's multiple comparisons tests. Drawn from immuneACCESS, this table holds only the in-frame rearrangements with V and J called that TCRdb kept. Clones are partly lost; checked studies trace under half to an unresolved V gene and leave the rest unexplained. The DNA gave D and trimming, while V, J and clone size come from that table. This sample comprises about 120,000 clones, about 90% of them detected only once. Around 5.8% of the sample is taken by the ten largest.

The sequenced sample was peripheral blood, obtained on day 0 of AZD1222 vaccination. Recombination connected TRBV3-1 (or the pseudogene TRBV3-2) to TRBJ1-1; the D gene lacks a confident call. The sequence was obtained from an adult in good health. The DNA sequence is given as TGTGCCAGCAGCCAAGGGCAGAATGAAGCTTTCTTT. It translates as CASSQGQNEAFF.